This TCR beta chain was profiled in a study of OX40 agonist ivuxolimab in advanced cancers. The repertoire was sequenced with immunoSEQ multiplex PCR; TCRdb's copy has only in-frame clones and lacks some. The sample has approximately 50,000 clones, 85% to 90% seen once. For this clone: Its cognate antigen is unknown.

Study-wide points: Mean expanded clone counts were higher in CD8+ than CD4+ T cells.

The source was CD4+ or CD8+ T cells sorted from blood, collected in a trial of the OX40 agonist ivuxolimab. This receptor was identified in an adult with an advanced solid tumor such as melanoma, head and neck, liver or kidney cancer.

The CDR3 nucleotides read TGTGCCACGACAACAGTAGCAACTAATGAAAAACTGTTTTTT. Its translation: CATTTVATNEKLFF. This sequence joins TRBV15 and TRBJ1-4, with D uncertain. Germline CDR1 is LNHNV and CDR2 is YYDKDF (reference sequence). The CDR3 contains 14 residues. V dropped 9 bases and J dropped 0 bases, with 11 bases sitting between them.